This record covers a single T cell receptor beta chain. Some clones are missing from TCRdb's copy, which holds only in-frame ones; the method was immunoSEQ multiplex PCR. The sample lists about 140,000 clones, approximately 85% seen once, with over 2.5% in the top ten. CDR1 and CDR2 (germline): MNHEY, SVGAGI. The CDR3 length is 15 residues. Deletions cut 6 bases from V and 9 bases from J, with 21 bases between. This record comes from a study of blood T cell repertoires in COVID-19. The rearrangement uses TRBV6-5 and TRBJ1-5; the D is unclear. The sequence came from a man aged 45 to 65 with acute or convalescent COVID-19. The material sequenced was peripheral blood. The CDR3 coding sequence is TGTGCCAGCAGGGTTGGAGCCTCCGACCCTGGGCCCCAGCATTTT. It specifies CASRVGASDPGPQHF.